Below, 30 T cell receptor beta chains from the same sample are listed, as sequenced in a study of T cells after yellow fever vaccination. One entry per CDR3 protein results from TCRdb running MiXCR on the 5' RACE reads. Here the sample spans 340,000 or so distinct CDR3 sequences, 12% being singletons. The sample was CD4+ T cells sorted from PBMCs, taken 15 days after the yellow fever booster vaccination. The receptor set was obtained from a man between 18 and 29 years old who received the YFV17D yellow fever vaccine.

The V call is TRBV7-9, the J call TRBJ1-2; D perhaps matches TRBD1 (5 bases). V lost 5 bases and J 0 bases, leaving 16 bases between the germline ends. The CDR3 runs 16 residues. Germline V gene sequence: CDR1 SEHNR, CDR2 FQNEAQ (reference sequence). In DNA form, the CDR3 reads TGTGCCAGCAGCGCCCGGGACGGCTCAGCTAACTATGGCTACACCTTC. It specifies CASSARDGSANYGYTF.

The V gene is TRBV20-1, the J gene TRBJ2-7; 10 bases map to TRBD1. Germline V lookup: CDR1 DFQATT, CDR2 SNEGSKA (reference sequence). Unmatched junction bases numbered 6, after V lost 1 base and J lost 6 bases. This CDR3 comprises 14 residues. This CDR3 is CSARAWDRGGEQYF. The CDR3 nucleotides read TGCAGTGCTAGAGCCTGGGACAGGGGCGGCGAGCAGTACTTC.

V is TRBV5-1 and J is TRBJ2-1; 7 nucleotides line up with TRBD1. The CDR3 runs to 14 residues. Germline CDR1 and CDR2: SGHRS and YFSETQ. V gave up 4 bases and J gave up 7 bases; unmatched junction bases: 8. The CDR3: CASSPWDSLNEQFF. CDR3 coding DNA: TGCGCCAGCAGCCCCTGGGACAGCCTTAATGAGCAGTTCTTC.

This chain uses TRBV5-1 with TRBJ1-4, with TRBD1 identical over 7 bases. CDR1 SGHRS and CDR2 YFSETQ come from the germline V gene. The CDR3 is 16 residues long. Trimming cost V 6 bases and J 5 bases; bases outside gene matches: 13. CDR3 loop: CASNLIPGQQNEKLFF. CDR3 nucleotide sequence: TGCGCCAGCAATCTCATACCGGGACAGCAAAATGAAAAACTGTTTTTT.

The rearrangement links TRBV18 to TRBJ2-6; D might be TRBD2 (5 bases). CDR3 size: 16 residues. Germline-derived CDR1 and CDR2 are KGHSH and LQKENI. Trimming cost V 0 bases and J 1 base, with 7 bases left between them. DNA of the CDR3: TGTGCCAGCTCACCACCGAGAGGGTCTGGGGCCAACGTCCTGACTTTC. This codes for CASSPPRGSGANVLTF.

This clonotype was seen more than once but under ten times. The chain has TRBV11-2 and TRBJ2-1, with 9 bases fitting TRBD1. Trimming at V came to 2 bases and at J to 7 bases, leaving 6 bases not matched to a gene. Germline V gives CDR1 SGHAT, CDR2 FQNNGV. The CDR3 length is 15 residues. CDR3 nucleotides: TGTGCCAGCAGCTTAACAGGGGGCGCGTTGAATGAGCAGTTCTTC. It specifies CASSLTGGALNEQFF. Full variable domain (remainder filled in from reference TRBV11-2 and TRBJ2-1): EAGVAQSPRYKIIEKRQSVAFWCNPISGHATLYWYQQILGQGPKLLIQFQNNGVVDDSQLPKDRFSAERLKGVDSTLKIQPAKLEDSAVYLCASSLTGGALNEQFFGPGTRLTVL.

This clonotype was seen a few times. The CDR3 bases are TGTGCCAGCAGCGGGCGGGGCAGGGGAGGTATGAACACTGAAGCTTTCTTT. This gives the protein CASSGRGRGGMNTEAFF. This rearrangement joins TRBV9 to TRBJ1-1, with D maybe TRBD1 (6 bases). Germline CDR1 and CDR2: SGDLS and YYNGEE. Trimming left V 3 bases short and J 0 bases short, with 18 bases between. CDR3 length equals 17 residues.

The chain recombines TRBV20-1 with TRBJ2-7, with D perhaps TRBD1 or TRBD2 (5 bases each). The CDR3 contains 16 residues. Germline V CDR1 and CDR2: DFQATT, SNEGSKA (reference sequence). Between the trimmed V and J ends, which lost 0 bases and 0 bases, there was a span of 15 bases. The CDR3 nucleotides are TGCAGTGCTAGAGAGGCAGGGTTCGGGAACTCCTACGAGCAGTACTTC. It yields the protein CSAREAGFGNSYEQYF.

In this sample, this clonotype turned up a few times. V and J are TRBV5-1 and TRBJ2-3; D is possibly TRBD2 (6 bases). The CDR3 sequence is 13 residues long. Germline V lookup: CDR1 SGHRS, CDR2 YFSETQ. Trimming took off 0 bases at V and 8 bases at J, with 10 bases between the two ends. CDR3 amino acids: CASSLVVGGTQYF. Written as DNA, the CDR3 is TGCGCCAGCAGCTTGGTTGTGGGAGGTACGCAGTATTTT.

A few counts support this clonotype. This sequence joins TRBV7-2 and TRBJ2-5; D is unresolved. CDR1 is SGHTA, CDR2 FQGNSA, per germline. Trimming pared 5 bases from V and 1 base from J, leaving 14 bases between. The CDR3 is 15 residues long. CDR3 nucleotides: TGTGCCAGCAGCGTAGTACGCGGTCGCCAAGAGACCCAGTACTTC. This gives the protein CASSVVRGRQETQYF.

The chain couples TRBV7-2 to TRBJ2-2; the match to TRBD2 covers 11 bases. The CDR3 totals 16 residues. Unmatched junction bases numbered 8, after V lost 5 bases and J lost 6 bases. The V gene's germline CDR1 is SGHTA and CDR2 FQGNSA. The CDR3 nucleotides are TGTGCCAGCAGCCGTCTAGCGGGGGGTAATGCCGGGGAGCTGTTTTTT. This gives the protein CASSRLAGGNAGELFF.

This chain links TRBV18 with TRBJ2-1; a possible D gene is TRBD1 (6 bases). V lost 0 bases and J 8 bases, leaving 11 bases between the germline ends. This CDR3 has 14 amino acids. Germline V gene lookup returns CDR1 KGHSH and CDR2 LQKENI. The CDR3 nucleotides are TGTGCCAGCTCACCACCACAGGGATGGCATGAGCAGTTCTTC. It yields the protein CASSPPQGWHEQFF.

The V gene is TRBV5-1, the J gene TRBJ2-3; TRBD2 matches 11 bases. V lost 3 bases and J lost 2; bases outside the gene matches: 2. CDR1 and CDR2 from the germline V gene are SGHRS and YFSETQ. The CDR3 contains 15 residues. The CDR3 reads CASSWGLAATDTQYF. The DNA for the CDR3 is TGCGCCAGCAGCTGGGGACTAGCGGCCACAGATACGCAGTATTTT. Combining the CDR3 with reference TRBV5-1 and TRBJ2-3 gives the whole variable domain KAGVTQTPRYLIKTRGQQVTLSCSPISGHRSVSWYQQTPGQGLQFLFEYFSETQRNKGNFPGRFSGRQFSNSRSEMNVSTLELGDSALYLCASSWGLAATDTQYFGPGTRLTVL.

This sequence joins TRBV7-8 and TRBJ1-6, with D maybe TRBD1 (5 bases). The CDR3 has 14 amino acids. Between the trimmed V and J ends, which lost 4 bases and 7 bases, there was a span of 11 bases. Germline CDR1 SGHVS, CDR2 FQNEAQ. The CDR3 protein is CASSSTDTNSPLHF. The CDR3 DNA sequence: TGTGCCAGCAGCTCTACGGACACCAATTCACCCCTCCACTTT.

This chain connects TRBV11-2 to TRBJ1-4; D unclear. V was shortened by 8 bases and J by 4 bases, with 14 bases between the two germline ends. The V gene's germline CDR1 is SGHAT and CDR2 FQNNGV. The CDR3 sequence is 14 residues long. For the CDR3, the DNA is TGTGCCAGCCGGTCCAGGCAGTTTAATGAAAAACTGTTTTTT. Its translation: CASRSRQFNEKLFF.

This chain's CDR3 is CASSRPGQWVNNEQFF. The CDR3 coding sequence is TGCGCCAGCAGTCGCCCTGGACAGTGGGTTAACAATGAGCAGTTCTTC. The gene calls are TRBV23-1 and TRBJ2-1, with D perhaps matching TRBD1 (6 bases). TRBV23-1 counts as an open reading frame of uncertain function. This CDR3 is built from 16 residues. Trimming removed 4 bases from V and 5 bases from J, with 18 bases in between.

V usage is TRBV7-9 and J usage is TRBJ1-3; 7 bases fit TRBD1. Unmatched junction bases numbered 11, after V lost 3 bases and J lost 3 bases. From germline, CDR1 is SEHNR and CDR2 FQNEAQ (reference sequence). The CDR3 runs 17 residues. The CDR3 loop reads CASSFSEGAWSGNTIYF. The CDR3 DNA reads as TGTGCCAGCAGCTTCTCCGAGGGGGCATGGAGTGGAAACACCATATATTTT. The full variable domain, with the rest looked up from reference TRBV7-9 and TRBJ1-3, is DTGVSQNPRHKITKRGQNVTFRCDPISEHNRLYWYRQTLGQGPEFLTYFQNEAQLEKSRLLSDRFSAERPKGSFSTLEIQRTEQGDSAMYLCASSFSEGAWSGNTIYFGEGSWLTVV.

This clonotype came up a few times. This chain connects TRBV29-1 to TRBJ1-5, with D maybe TRBD1 (5 bases). This CDR3 contains 13 residues. V lost 7 bases and J 3 bases, leaving 13 bases between the germline ends. Germline CDR1 and CDR2: SQVTM and ANQGSEA. The CDR3 region is CSAMTDLNQPQHF. The CDR3 DNA is TGCAGCGCCATGACAGACCTCAATCAGCCCCAGCATTTT. Filled out from reference TRBV29-1 and TRBJ1-5, the complete variable domain reads SAVISQKPSRDICQRGTSLTIQCQVDSQVTMMFWYRQQPGQSLTLIATANQGSEATYESGFVIDKFPISRPNLTFSTLTVSNMSPEDSSIYLCSAMTDLNQPQHFGDGTRLSIL.

This chain links TRBV20-1 with TRBJ2-3; 8 bases map to TRBD1. Germline assignment: CDR1 DFQATT and CDR2 SNEGSKA (reference sequence). With 6 bases clipped from V and 5 bases from J, the junction kept 19 bases outside the gene matches. The CDR3 length is 17 residues. In DNA form, the CDR3 reads TGCAGTGCGGCGGACAGGGAACTAACTTACGGTAGAGATACGCAGTATTTT. It translates to CSAADRELTYGRDTQYF.

This clonotype was observed a handful of times. The CDR3 DNA reads TGTGCCACCAGTGATTTGGTGGGGAGTAGAGGCAATGAGCAGTTCTTC. The encoded protein is CATSDLVGSRGNEQFF. The chain links TRBV24-1 to TRBJ2-1, with D tentatively TRBD2 (5 bases). The CDR3 is made up of 16 amino acids. From germline, CDR1 is KGHDR and CDR2 SFDVKD. The V end was cut by 0 bases, the J end by 6 bases, with 14 bases between.

This sequence joins TRBV4-3 and TRBJ1-2; maybe TRBD1 (6 bases). CDR3 length: 15 residues. Per germline, CDR1 LGHNA and CDR2 YSLEER. V lost 3 bases and J 8 bases, leaving 19 bases between the germline ends. In DNA, the CDR3 is TGCGCCAGCAGCCAGCCGGGACAAGTAACCGGCGGCTACACCTTC. Amino acids: CASSQPGQVTGGYTF.

The chain employs TRBV9 and TRBJ1-2, with D perhaps TRBD1 (5 bases). Germline CDR1 is SGDLS and CDR2 is YYNGEE. The CDR3 spans 14 residues. Trimming cost V 2 bases and J 4 bases, with 12 bases left between them. This CDR3 is CASSVGEPPYGYTF. In nucleotides, the CDR3 is TGTGCCAGCAGCGTGGGGGAACCACCCTATGGCTACACCTTC.

This clonotype has just a few counts. This sequence joins TRBV4-3 and TRBJ2-7; TRBD2 is a possible D gene (7 bases). V lost 4 bases, J lost 6 bases, and 16 bases lay in between. CDR1 and CDR2 from the germline V gene are LGHNA and YSLEER. The CDR3 is 14 residues long. The CDR3 DNA reads TGCGCCAGCAGCCCTTGGGGGGGGCGGGTCGAGCAGTACGTC. This gives the protein CASSPWGGRVEQYV.

Only a few counts were recorded for this clonotype. The chain couples TRBV4-2 to TRBJ2-1; 10 positions match TRBD2. Germline CDR1 reads LGHNA; CDR2 reads YNFKEQ. The trim removed 0 bases at V and 0 bases at J, leaving 2 bases unmatched. The CDR3 runs to 17 residues. This chain's CDR3 is CASSQEASGGSYNEQFF. The CDR3 DNA is TGTGCCAGCAGCCAAGAGGCTAGCGGGGGCTCCTACAATGAGCAGTTCTTC.

This clonotype was seen at least ten times. The chain combines TRBV5-6 with TRBJ2-2, with TRBD1 identical over 7 bases. CDR1 SGHDT and CDR2 YYEEEE come from the germline V gene. CDR3 size: 15 residues. Trimming at V came to 4 bases and at J to 4 bases, leaving 7 bases not matched to a gene. The CDR3 DNA follows: TGTGCCAGCAGCGTCGAGGGGGCGGTCACCGGGGAGCTGTTTTTT. It encodes CASSVEGAVTGELFF.

The chain is built from TRBV18 and TRBJ2-5; the match to TRBD1 covers 9 bases. Germline CDR1 is KGHSH and CDR2 is LQKENI. There are 13 residues in the CDR3. With 6 bases clipped from V and 5 bases from J, the junction kept 4 bases outside the gene matches. CDR3 in DNA: TGTGCCAGCTCGCAAGGGACAGGGGAGACCCAGTACTTC. Translating it yields CASSQGTGETQYF.

The chain recombines TRBV20-1 with TRBJ2-7, with TRBD1 matching over 10 bases. Germline V CDR1 and CDR2: DFQATT, SNEGSKA (reference sequence). The J segment lost 6 bases and the V segment lost 6 bases, leaving 11 bases of the junction unmatched. This CDR3 has 14 amino acids. CDR3 nucleotides: TGCAGTGCAGCCGGGACAGGGGCTGGCAGCGAGCAGTACGTC. Residues: CSAAGTGAGSEQYV.

This clonotype has more than one count but fewer than ten. The rearrangement links TRBV18 to TRBJ2-3, with D unresolved. This CDR3 is built from 14 residues. Germline V gene sequence: CDR1 KGHSH, CDR2 LQKENI. The V end lost 2 bases, the J end lost 2 bases, and 8 bases lay between the germline ends. The CDR3 DNA reads as TGTGCCAGCTCACCATTTGAGAACACAGATACGCAGTATTTT. Its translation is CASSPFENTDTQYF.

V usage is TRBV29-1 and J usage is TRBJ2-3; D is ambiguous. The CDR3 is made up of 13 amino acids. Germline CDR1 reads SQVTM; CDR2 reads ANQGSEA. The V end was cut by 4 bases, the J end by 0 bases, with 8 bases between. The CDR3 is CSVAVDSTDTQYF. As DNA, the CDR3 is TGCAGCGTTGCGGTAGATAGCACAGATACGCAGTATTTT.

The chain joins TRBV7-8 to TRBJ2-7; D is possibly TRBD1 (7 bases). From germline, CDR1 is SGHVS and CDR2 FQNEAQ. CDR3 length equals 15 residues. Trimming shortened V by 5 bases and J by 12 bases, and 26 bases separated the two germline ends. This CDR3 reads CASSPEPHQTGRPYF. Written as DNA, the CDR3 is TGTGCCAGCAGCCCTGAGCCCCATCAGACAGGGAGGCCGTACTTC.